These 3 T cell receptor beta chains originate from one sample sequenced in a study of blood T cells in healthy people across ages. Next came a second PCR, run for about 7 to 12 cycles, which used a sample-barcoded 5' primer along with a J-beta primer mix. MiXCR, applied by TCRdb to the 5' RACE reads, yields one record per CDR3 protein. This sample has about 800,000 distinct CDR3 sequences; roughly 50% occur once, and the top ten carry approximately 20%. The specimen was blood. Source of these receptors: a man younger than 40 in good health.

V and J are TRBV20-1 and TRBJ2-3; 10 positions agree with TRBD2. Germline V lookup: CDR1 DFQATT, CDR2 SNEGSKA (reference sequence). Trimming took 6 bases from V and 3 from J; bases not matched to a gene: 24. This CDR3 contains 20 residues. The CDR3 loop reads CSAREAGGPVSVLLTDTQYF. The CDR3 nucleotides are TGCAGTGCACGGGAAGCGGGAGGGCCTGTTAGTGTCCTTCTGACAGATACGCAGTATTTT.

The gene calls are TRBV4-3 and TRBJ2-7, with 10 bases aligning to TRBD2. Losses at the gene ends were 0 bases for V and 5 bases for J; bases not matched to a gene: 4. The CDR3 is made up of 15 amino acids. Germline lookup yields CDR1 LGHNA and CDR2 YSLEER. CDR3 amino acids: CASSQEGLADNEQYF. For the CDR3, the DNA is TGCGCCAGCAGCCAAGAAGGACTAGCGGACAACGAGCAGTACTTC.

The table lists this clonotype with a count of one. The chain recombines TRBV12-5 with TRBJ2-2; no reliable D call. The CDR3 covers 15 residues. Germline assignment: CDR1 LGHNT and CDR2 FRNRAP. V was pared by 0 bases and J by 6 bases, with 11 bases between. The CDR3 DNA follows: TGTGCTAGTGGTTTGGTTGGTACGGCCGCCGGGGAGCTGTTTTTT. It translates to CASGLVGTAAGELFF.